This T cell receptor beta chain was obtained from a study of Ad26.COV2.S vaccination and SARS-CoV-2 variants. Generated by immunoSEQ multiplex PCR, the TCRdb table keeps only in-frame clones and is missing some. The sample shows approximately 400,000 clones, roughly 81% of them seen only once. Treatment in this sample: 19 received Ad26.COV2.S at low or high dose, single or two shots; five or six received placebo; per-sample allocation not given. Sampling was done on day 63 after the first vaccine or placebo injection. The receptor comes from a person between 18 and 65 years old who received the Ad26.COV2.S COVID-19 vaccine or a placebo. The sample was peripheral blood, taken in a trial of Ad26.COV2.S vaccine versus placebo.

CDR3 sequence reads: CSASFGASGANVLTF. The CDR3 bases are TGCAGTGCTAGTTTCGGGGCCTCTGGGGCCAACGTCCTGACTTTC. The rearrangement links TRBV20-1 to TRBJ2-6; the D gene could be TRBD1 or TRBD2 (5 bases each). The germline V gene has CDR1 DFQATT and CDR2 SNEGSKA (reference sequence). The CDR3 has 15 residues. Trimming removed 3 bases at V and 0 bases at J, with 9 bases between.